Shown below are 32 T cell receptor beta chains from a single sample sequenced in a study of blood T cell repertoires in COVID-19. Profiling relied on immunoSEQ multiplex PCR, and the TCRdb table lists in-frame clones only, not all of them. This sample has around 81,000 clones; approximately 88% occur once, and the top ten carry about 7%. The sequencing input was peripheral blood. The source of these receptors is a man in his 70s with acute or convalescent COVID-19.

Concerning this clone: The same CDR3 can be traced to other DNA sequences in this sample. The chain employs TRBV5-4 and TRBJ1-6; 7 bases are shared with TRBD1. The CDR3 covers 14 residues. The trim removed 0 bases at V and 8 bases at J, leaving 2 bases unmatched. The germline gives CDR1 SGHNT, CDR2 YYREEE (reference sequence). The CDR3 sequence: CASSLGRGDSPLHF. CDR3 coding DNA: TGTGCCAGCAGCTTGGGCAGGGGGGATTCACCCCTCCACTTT.

For the CDR3, the DNA is TGCAGCCTGAAAGTAGGAGAAGCAGATACGCAGTATTTT. This gives the protein CSLKVGEADTQYF. J is TRBJ2-3 and V is TRBV29-1; D is unresolved. Germline CDR1 reads SQVTM; CDR2 reads ANQGSEA. Between the trimmed V and J ends, which lost 8 bases and 4 bases, there was a span of 16 bases. The CDR3 consists of 13 residues.

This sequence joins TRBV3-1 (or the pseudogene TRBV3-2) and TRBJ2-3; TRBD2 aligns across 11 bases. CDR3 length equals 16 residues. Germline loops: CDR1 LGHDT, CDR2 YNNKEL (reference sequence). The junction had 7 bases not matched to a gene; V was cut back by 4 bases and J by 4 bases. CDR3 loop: CASSPRGSGRADTQYF. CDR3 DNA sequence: TGTGCCAGCAGCCCTCGGGGTAGCGGGAGGGCAGATACGCAGTATTTT.

DNA for the CDR3: TGTGCCACCAGCAGAGATTTCGCCCCGGAGTTCTACGAGCAGTACTTC. The encoded protein is CATSRDFAPEFYEQYF. V usage is TRBV15 and J usage is TRBJ2-7; D gene ambiguous. CDR3 length: 16 amino acids. The V gene lost 0 bases and the J gene lost 3 bases, with 15 bases spanning the gap. Looked up from germline, CDR1 is LNHNV and CDR2 is YYDKDF (reference sequence).

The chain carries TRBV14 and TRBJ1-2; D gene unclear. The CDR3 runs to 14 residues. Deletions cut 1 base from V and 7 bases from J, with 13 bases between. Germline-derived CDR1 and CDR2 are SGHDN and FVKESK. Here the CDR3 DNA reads TGTGCCAGCAGCCAAGCGAATATGCGGAGTGGCTACACCTTC. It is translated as CASSQANMRSGYTF.

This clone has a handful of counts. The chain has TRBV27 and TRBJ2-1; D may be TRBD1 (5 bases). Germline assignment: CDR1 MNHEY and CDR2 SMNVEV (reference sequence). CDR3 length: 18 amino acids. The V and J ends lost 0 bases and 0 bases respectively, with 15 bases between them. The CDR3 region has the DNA TGTGCCAGCAGTTTATCGAGCTCAGGGATCAGCTCCTACAATGAGCAGTTCTTC. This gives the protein CASSLSSSGISSYNEQFF.

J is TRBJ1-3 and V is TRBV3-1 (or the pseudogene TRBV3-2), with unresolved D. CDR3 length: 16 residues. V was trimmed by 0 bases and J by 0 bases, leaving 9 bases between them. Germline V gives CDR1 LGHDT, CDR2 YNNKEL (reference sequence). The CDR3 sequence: CASSQDVGYSGNTIYF. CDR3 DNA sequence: TGTGCCAGCAGCCAAGATGTGGGCTACTCTGGAAACACCATATATTTT.

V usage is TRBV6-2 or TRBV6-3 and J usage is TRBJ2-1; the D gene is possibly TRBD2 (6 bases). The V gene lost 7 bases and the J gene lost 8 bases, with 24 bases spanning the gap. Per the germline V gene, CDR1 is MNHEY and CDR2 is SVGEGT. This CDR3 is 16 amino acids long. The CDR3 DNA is TGTGCCAGCACCCCCACGACACTAGCCGGGTGGTATGAGCAGTTCTTC. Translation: CASTPTTLAGWYEQFF.

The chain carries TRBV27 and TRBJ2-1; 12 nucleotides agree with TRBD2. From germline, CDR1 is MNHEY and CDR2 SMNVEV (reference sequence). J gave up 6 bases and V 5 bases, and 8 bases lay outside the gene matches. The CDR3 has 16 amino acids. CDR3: CASSASGGLAGNEQFF. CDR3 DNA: TGTGCCAGCAGTGCCTCTGGGGGACTAGCGGGCAATGAGCAGTTCTTC.

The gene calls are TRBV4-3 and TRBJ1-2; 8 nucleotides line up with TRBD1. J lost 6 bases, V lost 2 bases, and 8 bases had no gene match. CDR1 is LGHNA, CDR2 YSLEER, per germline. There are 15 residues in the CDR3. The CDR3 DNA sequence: TGCGCCAGCAGCCAACGCGGACAGGGTAGGGATGGCTACACCTTC. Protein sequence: CASSQRGQGRDGYTF.

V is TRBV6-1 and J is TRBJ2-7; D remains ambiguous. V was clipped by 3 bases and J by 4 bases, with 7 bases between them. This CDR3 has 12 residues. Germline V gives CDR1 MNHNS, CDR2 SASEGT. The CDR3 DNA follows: TGTGCCAGCAGTGACGACATTTACGAGCAGTACTTC. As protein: CASSDDIYEQYF.

CDR3 sequence reads: CASSFGTEYGYTF. Here the CDR3 DNA reads TGTGCCAGCAGCTTCGGGACAGAATATGGCTACACCTTC. The chain couples TRBV5-4 to TRBJ1-2; 7 nucleotides line up with TRBD1. This CDR3 is 13 amino acids long. Trimming took 2 bases from V and 5 from J; bases not matched to a gene: 3. The germline V gene encodes CDR1 SGHNT and CDR2 YYREEE (reference sequence).

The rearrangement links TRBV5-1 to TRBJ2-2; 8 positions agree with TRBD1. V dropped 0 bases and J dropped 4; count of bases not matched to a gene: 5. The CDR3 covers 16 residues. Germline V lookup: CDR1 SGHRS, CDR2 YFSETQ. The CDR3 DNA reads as TGCGCCAGCAGCTTGGTAGGACAGGGAACCACCGGGGAGCTGTTTTTT. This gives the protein CASSLVGQGTTGELFF.

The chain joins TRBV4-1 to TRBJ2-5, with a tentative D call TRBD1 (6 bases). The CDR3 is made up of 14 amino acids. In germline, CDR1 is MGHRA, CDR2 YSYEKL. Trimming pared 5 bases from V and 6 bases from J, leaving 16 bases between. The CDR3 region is CASSKQGTPKTQYF. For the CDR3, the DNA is TGCGCCAGCAGCAAGCAAGGGACACCAAAGACCCAGTACTTC.

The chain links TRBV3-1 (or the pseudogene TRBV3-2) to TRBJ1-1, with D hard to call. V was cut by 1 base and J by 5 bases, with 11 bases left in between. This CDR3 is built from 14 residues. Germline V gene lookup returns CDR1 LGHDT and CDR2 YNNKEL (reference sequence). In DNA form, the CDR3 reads TGTGCCAGCAGCCAAGTAGGTCCGGAGACTGAAGCTTTCTTT. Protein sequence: CASSQVGPETEAFF.

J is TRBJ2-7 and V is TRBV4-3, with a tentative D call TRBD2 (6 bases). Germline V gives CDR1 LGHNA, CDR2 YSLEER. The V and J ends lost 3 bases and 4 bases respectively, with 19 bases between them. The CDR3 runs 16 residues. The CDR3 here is CASSHLTGGLLYEQYF. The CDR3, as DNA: TGCGCCAGCAGCCACCTAACTGGGGGGTTGCTTTACGAGCAGTACTTC.

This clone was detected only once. The CDR3 spells CASSQGLAGEQYF. CDR3 sequence (DNA): TGCGCCAGCAGCCAAGGTTTGGCGGGCGAGCAGTACTTC. The chain has TRBV4-1 and TRBJ2-7; the D gene is possibly TRBD2 (5 bases). In germline, CDR1 is MGHRA, CDR2 YSYEKL. The CDR3 has 13 amino acids. V was pared by 1 base and J by 6 bases, with 10 bases between.

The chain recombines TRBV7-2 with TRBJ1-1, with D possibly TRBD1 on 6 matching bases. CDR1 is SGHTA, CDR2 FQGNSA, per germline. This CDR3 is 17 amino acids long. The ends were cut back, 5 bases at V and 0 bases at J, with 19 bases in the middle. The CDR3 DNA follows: TGTGCCAGCAGCCCCCGGGGCAGGGGCGCGGTGAACACTGAAGCTTTCTTT. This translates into CASSPRGRGAVNTEAFF.

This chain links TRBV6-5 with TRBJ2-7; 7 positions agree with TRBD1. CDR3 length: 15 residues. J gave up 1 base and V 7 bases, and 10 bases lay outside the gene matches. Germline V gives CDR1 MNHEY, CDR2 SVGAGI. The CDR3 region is CASTTGETGSYEQYF. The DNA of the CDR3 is TGTGCCAGCACAACAGGGGAAACCGGATCCTACGAGCAGTACTTC.

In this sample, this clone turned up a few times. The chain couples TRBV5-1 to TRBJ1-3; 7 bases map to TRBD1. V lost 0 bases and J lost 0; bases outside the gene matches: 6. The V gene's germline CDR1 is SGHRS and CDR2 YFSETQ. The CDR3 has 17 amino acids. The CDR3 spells CASSLGLTGLSGNTIYF. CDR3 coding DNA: TGCGCCAGCAGCTTGGGTTTGACAGGGCTCTCTGGAAACACCATATATTTT.

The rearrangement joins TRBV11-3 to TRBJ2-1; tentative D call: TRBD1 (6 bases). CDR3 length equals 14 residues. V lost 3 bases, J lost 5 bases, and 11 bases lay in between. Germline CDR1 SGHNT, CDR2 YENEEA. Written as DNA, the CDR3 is TGTGCCAGCAGCTTTGGACAGAAAGACAATGAGCAGTTCTTC. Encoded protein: CASSFGQKDNEQFF.

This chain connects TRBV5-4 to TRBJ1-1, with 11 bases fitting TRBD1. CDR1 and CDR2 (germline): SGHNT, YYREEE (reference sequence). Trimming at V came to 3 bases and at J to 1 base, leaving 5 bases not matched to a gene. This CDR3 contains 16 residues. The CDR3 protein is CASSSGQGARNTEAFF. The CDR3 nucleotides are TGTGCCAGCAGCTCCGGACAGGGGGCAAGGAACACTGAAGCTTTCTTT.

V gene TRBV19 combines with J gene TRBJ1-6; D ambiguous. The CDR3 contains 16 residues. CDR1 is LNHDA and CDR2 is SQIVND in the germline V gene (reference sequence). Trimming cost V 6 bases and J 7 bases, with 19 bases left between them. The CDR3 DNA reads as TGTGCCAGTAGGCCCGCGGAGGGTATTTGGAATTCACCCCTCCACTTT. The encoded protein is CASRPAEGIWNSPLHF.

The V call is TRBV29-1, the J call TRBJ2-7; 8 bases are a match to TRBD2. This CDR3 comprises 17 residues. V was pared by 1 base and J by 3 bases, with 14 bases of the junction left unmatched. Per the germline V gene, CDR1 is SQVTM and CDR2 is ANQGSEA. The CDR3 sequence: CSVEGSLAGGTIYEQYF. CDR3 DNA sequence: TGCAGCGTTGAAGGGAGCCTAGCGGGTGGAACCATCTACGAGCAGTACTTC.

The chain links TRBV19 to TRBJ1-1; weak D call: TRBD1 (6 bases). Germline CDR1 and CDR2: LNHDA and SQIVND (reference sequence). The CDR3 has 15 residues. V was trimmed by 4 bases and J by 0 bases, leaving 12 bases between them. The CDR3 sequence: CASSTRQDMNTEAFF. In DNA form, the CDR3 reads TGTGCCAGTAGTACCCGACAGGACATGAACACTGAAGCTTTCTTT.

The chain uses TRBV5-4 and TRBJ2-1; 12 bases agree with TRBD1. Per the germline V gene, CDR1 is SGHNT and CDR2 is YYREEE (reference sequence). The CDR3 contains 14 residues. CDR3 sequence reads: CATPGTGGRNEQFF. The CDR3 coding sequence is TGTGCTACCCCCGGGACAGGGGGCAGAAATGAGCAGTTCTTC.

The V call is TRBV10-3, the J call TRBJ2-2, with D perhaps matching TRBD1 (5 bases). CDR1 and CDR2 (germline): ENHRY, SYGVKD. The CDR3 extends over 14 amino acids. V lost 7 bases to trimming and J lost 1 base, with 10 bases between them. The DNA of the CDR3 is TGTGCCATCACCAATACAGGGAACACCGGGGAGCTGTTTTTT. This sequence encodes CAITNTGNTGELFF.

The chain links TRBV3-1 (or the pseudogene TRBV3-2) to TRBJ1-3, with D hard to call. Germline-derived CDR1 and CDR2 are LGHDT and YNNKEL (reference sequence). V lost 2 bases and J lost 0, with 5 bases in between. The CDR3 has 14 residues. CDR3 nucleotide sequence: TGTGCCAGCAGCCAACTAGACTCTGGAAACACCATATATTTT. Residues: CASSQLDSGNTIYF.

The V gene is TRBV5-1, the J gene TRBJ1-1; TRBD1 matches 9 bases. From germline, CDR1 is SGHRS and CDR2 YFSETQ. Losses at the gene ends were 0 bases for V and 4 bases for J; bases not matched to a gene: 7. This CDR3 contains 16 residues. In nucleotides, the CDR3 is TGCGCCAGCAGCTTGGGACAGGGGGGTGCGGGCACTGAAGCTTTCTTT. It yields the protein CASSLGQGGAGTEAFF. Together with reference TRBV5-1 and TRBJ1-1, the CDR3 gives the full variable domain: KAGVTQTPRYLIKTRGQQVTLSCSPISGHRSVSWYQQTPGQGLQFLFEYFSETQRNKGNFPGRFSGRQFSNSRSEMNVSTLELGDSALYLCASSLGQGGAGTEAFFGQGTRLTVV.

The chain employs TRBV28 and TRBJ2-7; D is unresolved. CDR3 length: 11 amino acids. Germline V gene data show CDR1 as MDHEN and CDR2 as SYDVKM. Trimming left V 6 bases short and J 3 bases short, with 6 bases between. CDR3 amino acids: CASRALYEQYF. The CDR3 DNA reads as TGTGCCAGCAGGGCCCTCTACGAGCAGTACTTC. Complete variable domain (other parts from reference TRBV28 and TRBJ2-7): DVKVTQSSRYLVKRTGEKVFLECVQDMDHENMFWYRQDPGLGLRLIYFSYDVKMKEKGDIPEGYSVSREKKERFSLILESASTNQTSMYLCASRALYEQYFGPGTRLTVT.

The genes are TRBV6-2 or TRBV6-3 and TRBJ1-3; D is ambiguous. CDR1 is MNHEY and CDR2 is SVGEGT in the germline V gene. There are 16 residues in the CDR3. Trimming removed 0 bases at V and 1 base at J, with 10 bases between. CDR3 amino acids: CASSYSTGSSGNTIYF. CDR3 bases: TGTGCCAGCAGTTACTCGACTGGTTCATCTGGAAACACCATATATTTT.

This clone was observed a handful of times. The CDR3 coding sequence is TGTGCCAGCAGCTTAGAGGGTCAGGGATCTGGGGCCAACGTCCTGACTTTC. This sequence encodes CASSLEGQGSGANVLTF. The rearrangement links TRBV7-2 to TRBJ2-6; maybe TRBD1 (5 bases). Germline V gene sequence: CDR1 SGHTA, CDR2 FQGNSA. There are 17 residues in the CDR3. V lost 1 base, J lost 1 base, and 11 bases lay in between.